This T cell receptor (beta chain) was documented in a study of response to subunit inactivated influenza vaccine. This clonotype has only a few counts. Its cognate antigen is unknown. From the RT-PCR reads, TCRdb called clonotypes with MiXCR, one entry per CDR3 protein. The sample has approximately 700,000 distinct CDR3 sequences, approximately 15% seen once. Study-wide results and caveats: Authors suggested each seasonal influenza vaccination recruits few new T cells.

The material sequenced was PBMCs from blood, taken approximately 15 days before vaccination. The TCR comes from a man aged 45-60 years who received an inactivated influenza vaccine.

CDR3 sequence (DNA): TGTGCCACCAGTGAGGGATCAGGCGCAACTAATGAAAAACTGTTTTTT. Amino acids: CATSEGSGATNEKLFF. The rearrangement links TRBV24-1 to TRBJ1-4; D not certain. Germline loops: CDR1 KGHDR, CDR2 SFDVKD. The CDR3 extends over 16 amino acids. Trimming pared 4 bases from V and 0 bases from J, leaving 11 bases between.